Detailed here is one TCR beta chain. This sample was included in a study of cytomegalovirus exposure and HLA in healthy donors. The CDR3 extends over 16 amino acids. The V gene's germline CDR1 is SGHTA and CDR2 FQGNSA. Unmatched junction bases numbered 6, after V lost 5 bases and J lost 3 bases. Both 60 Vbeta primers and 13 Jbeta primers went into the PCR. Sequencing used immunoSEQ multiplex PCR; TCRdb keeps in-frame clones, though not all of them. The sample has fewer than 150,000 clones; around 80% are singletons. Sequenced sample: PBMCs. The TCR comes from a man between 25 and 39 years old in good health and CMV-seronegative. This sequence joins TRBV7-2 and TRBJ2-1; 11 bases line up with TRBD2. The CDR3 nucleotides read TGTGCCAGCAGCCCCTCCGGGACTAGCGGCTACAATGAGCAGTTCTTC. Its translation: CASSPSGTSGYNEQFF. Full variable domain (missing parts from reference TRBV7-2 and TRBJ2-1): GAGVSQSPSNKVTEKGKDVELRCDPISGHTALYWYRQSLGQGLEFLIYFQGNSAPDKSGLPSDRFSAERTGGSVSTLTIQRTQQEDSAVYLCASSPSGTSGYNEQFFGPGTRLTVL.